This passage covers 9 T cell receptor beta chains from one sample sequenced in a study of cytomegalovirus exposure and HLA in healthy donors. Clones were read by immunoSEQ multiplex PCR, and TCRdb kept only the in-frame ones, dropping some. The sample includes 150,000 or so clones, roughly 84% of them seen just once. Material: PBMCs. The receptors shown here come from a man aged 25 to 40 in good health and CMV-seropositive.

The chain uses TRBV4-3 and TRBJ2-3, with 9 bases that match TRBD2. Looked up from germline, CDR1 is LGHNA and CDR2 is YSLEER. Trimming cost V 0 bases and J 4 bases; bases outside gene matches: 2. The CDR3 runs 15 residues. The CDR3: CASSQERGGADTQYF. The CDR3 region has the DNA TGCGCCAGCAGCCAAGAACGCGGGGGGGCAGATACGCAGTATTTT.

The chain is built from TRBV18 and TRBJ2-3; 7 bases agree with TRBD1. This CDR3 comprises 20 residues. J was trimmed by 4 bases and V by 3 bases; bases with no gene match: 22. The germline gives CDR1 KGHSH, CDR2 LQKENI. In nucleotides, the CDR3 is TGTGCCAGCTCACCTCCGGGACAGAGTCCCAACCCGCATCGCCCAGATACGCAGTATTTT. Residues: CASSPPGQSPNPHRPDTQYF. The full variable domain, rest sourced from reference TRBV18 and TRBJ2-3, is NAGVMQNPRHLVRRRGQEARLRCSPMKGHSHVYWYRQLPEEGLKFMVYLQKENIIDESGMPKERFSAEFPKEGPSILRIQQVVRGDSAAYFCASSPPGQSPNPHRPDTQYFGPGTRLTVL.

A note on this clone: At one boundary the junction diverges from the germline segment, which might be a read error. This chain joins TRBV3-1 (or the pseudogene TRBV3-2) and TRBJ1-4; possible D gene TRBD1, 5 bases. CDR3 length: 9 residues. Germline assignment: CDR1 LGHDT and CDR2 YNNKEL (reference sequence). In DNA form, the CDR3 reads TGTGCCAGCAGCCACAAAGGGGATTTT. Residues: CASSHKGDF.

The chain is built from TRBV27 and TRBJ2-7; no definite D call. Germline loops: CDR1 MNHEY, CDR2 SMNVEV (reference sequence). The CDR3 is made up of 16 amino acids. Trimming removed 6 bases at V and 0 bases at J, with 18 bases between. The CDR3 is CASSTTVVVSSYEQYF. CDR3 nucleotides: TGTGCCAGCAGCACCACGGTCGTGGTGAGCTCCTACGAGCAGTACTTC.

This clone was recorded a few times. The chain has TRBV10-3 and TRBJ1-1; tentatively, D is TRBD1 (6 bases). Deletions cut 3 bases from V and 1 base from J, with 15 bases between. The CDR3 loop spans 16 amino acids. Looked up from germline, CDR1 is ENHRY and CDR2 is SYGVKD. The CDR3 nucleotides are TGTGCCATCAGTGAAGGGAAGGGGGAATGGAACACTGAAGCTTTCTTT. This translates into CAISEGKGEWNTEAFF.

The genes are TRBV5-1 and TRBJ2-3, with D unresolved. V was clipped by 4 bases and J by 6 bases, with 9 bases between them. CDR3 length: 12 residues. The V gene's germline CDR1 is SGHRS and CDR2 YFSETQ. CDR3 in amino acids: CASSPQDDTQYF. In DNA form, the CDR3 reads TGCGCCAGCAGCCCCCAGGATGATACGCAGTATTTT.

This chain joins TRBV27 and TRBJ1-2, with unresolved D. The germline V and J ends were trimmed by 6 bases and 3 bases, with 8 bases remaining between them. The CDR3 extends over 12 amino acids. From germline, CDR1 is MNHEY and CDR2 SMNVEV (reference sequence). CDR3 nucleotides: TGTGCCAGCAGGAGGGAGGACTATGGCTACACCTTC. Encoded protein: CASRREDYGYTF.

The chain recombines TRBV18 with TRBJ1-2; D gene uncertain. The CDR3 consists of 16 residues. CDR1 and CDR2 (germline): KGHSH, LQKENI. The V and J ends lost 0 bases and 6 bases respectively, with 17 bases between them. The CDR3 DNA reads as TGTGCCAGCTCACCACCCTCGAGGGAGTCGAGCGATGGCTACACCTTC. It yields the protein CASSPPSRESSDGYTF. Filled out from reference TRBV18 and TRBJ1-2, the complete variable domain reads NAGVMQNPRHLVRRRGQEARLRCSPMKGHSHVYWYRQLPEEGLKFMVYLQKENIIDESGMPKERFSAEFPKEGPSILRIQQVVRGDSAAYFCASSPPSRESSDGYTFGSGTRLTVV.

The J gene is TRBJ2-7, the V gene TRBV18, with 7 positions matching TRBD1. Trimming took 6 bases from V and 0 from J; bases not matched to a gene: 5. The germline V gene encodes CDR1 KGHSH and CDR2 LQKENI. The CDR3 has 14 amino acids. The CDR3 protein is CASSPDRASYEQYF. The CDR3 DNA sequence: TGTGCCAGCTCCCCTGACAGGGCCTCCTACGAGCAGTACTTC. The full variable domain, rest sourced from reference TRBV18 and TRBJ2-7, is NAGVMQNPRHLVRRRGQEARLRCSPMKGHSHVYWYRQLPEEGLKFMVYLQKENIIDESGMPKERFSAEFPKEGPSILRIQQVVRGDSAAYFCASSPDRASYEQYFGPGTRLTVT.